This TCR beta chain was sequenced for a study of blood T cell repertoires in COVID-19. Background on the study: Both acute and convalescent COVID-19 samples were obtained from the United States, Italy and Spain.

Germline lookup yields CDR1 LGHNA and CDR2 YSLEER. V lost 4 bases, J lost 4 bases, and 19 bases lay in between. The CDR3 runs 16 residues. Sequenced by immunoSEQ multiplex PCR; TCRdb stores in-frame clones only, minus some. The sample contains 250,000 to 350,000 clones, about 85% of which appear only once. Seattle patient enrollment occurred during active infection, with longitudinal follow-up thereafter. Sequenced material: peripheral blood. The TCR was taken from a human donor with COVID-19, enrolled during active disease. The donor label of this sample is uncertain. The chain couples TRBV4-3 to TRBJ1-2, with D tentatively TRBD1 (6 bases). CDR3 loop: CASSRWTERSSYGYTF. The CDR3, as DNA: TGCGCCAGCAGCCGGTGGACAGAACGATCGTCCTATGGCTACACCTTC.